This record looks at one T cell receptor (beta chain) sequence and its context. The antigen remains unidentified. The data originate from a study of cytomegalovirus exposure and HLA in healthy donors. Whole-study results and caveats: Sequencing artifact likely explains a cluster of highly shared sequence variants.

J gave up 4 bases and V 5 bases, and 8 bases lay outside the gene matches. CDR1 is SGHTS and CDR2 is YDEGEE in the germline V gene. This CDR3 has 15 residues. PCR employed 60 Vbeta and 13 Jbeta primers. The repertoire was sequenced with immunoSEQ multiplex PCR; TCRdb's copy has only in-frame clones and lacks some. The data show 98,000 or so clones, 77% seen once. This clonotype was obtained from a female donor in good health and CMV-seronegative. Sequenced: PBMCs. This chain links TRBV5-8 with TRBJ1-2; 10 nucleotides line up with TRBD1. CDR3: CASSRGTGDSYGYTF. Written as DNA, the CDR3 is TGTGCCAGCAGTCGGGGGACAGGGGACAGCTATGGCTACACCTTC.